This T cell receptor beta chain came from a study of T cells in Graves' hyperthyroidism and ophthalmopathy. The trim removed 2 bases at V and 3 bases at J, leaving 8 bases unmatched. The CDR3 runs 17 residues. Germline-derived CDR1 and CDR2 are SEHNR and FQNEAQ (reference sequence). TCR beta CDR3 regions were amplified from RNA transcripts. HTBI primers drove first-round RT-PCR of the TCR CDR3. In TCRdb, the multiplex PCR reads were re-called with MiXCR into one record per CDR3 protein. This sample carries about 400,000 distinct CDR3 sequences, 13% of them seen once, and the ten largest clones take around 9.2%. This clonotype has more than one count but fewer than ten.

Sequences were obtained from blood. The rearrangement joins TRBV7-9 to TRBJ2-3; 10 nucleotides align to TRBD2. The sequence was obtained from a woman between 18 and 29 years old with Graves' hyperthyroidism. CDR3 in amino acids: CASSLQASSGGTDTQYF. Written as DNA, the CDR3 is TGTGCCAGCAGCTTACAGGCGTCTAGCGGGGGAACAGATACGCAGTATTTT.